The 14 T cell receptor beta chains reported below all come from one sample, sequenced in a study of regulatory T cells in long-lasting Graves disease. Time point denoted: newly diagnosed GD, antithyroid drugs for less than 3 months. With RNA extracted from PBMCs as input, the TCR library was made. Relying on iRepertoire HTBI primers and Arm-PCR of CDR3 regions, the team built TCR beta libraries. One entry per CDR3 protein, called by TCRdb with MiXCR from the multiplex PCR reads. This sample has roughly 500,000 distinct CDR3 sequences, with approximately 12% found just once. The same sample was also studied in work on T cells in Graves' hyperthyroidism and ophthalmopathy.

Specimen: peripheral blood mononuclear cells (PBMCs), collected at new diagnosis, from a patient treated with antithyroid drugs. The receptor set was obtained from a woman in her 30s with Graves disease.

At least ten counts were recorded for this clonotype. The chain uses TRBV2 and TRBJ2-7, with 9 bases identical to TRBD2. Germline V gives CDR1 SNHLY, CDR2 FYNNEI. With 0 bases clipped from V and 7 bases from J, the junction kept 7 bases outside the gene matches. CDR3 length: 15 residues. CDR3 loop: CASSEARAGGGEQYF. The DNA for the CDR3 is TGTGCCAGCAGTGAAGCGCGAGCGGGAGGCGGAGAGCAGTACTTC.

The sample holds a few counts of this clonotype. Its ends do not fully match the called genes, so a read error is possible. The chain has TRBV30 and TRBJ2-1; D possibly corresponds to TRBD2 (8 bases). Germline values: CDR1 GTSNPN, CDR2 SVGIG (reference sequence). The length of the CDR3 is 15 residues. The CDR3 coding sequence is TGTACCTGGAGCGGCGGGGGGACAGACTACAATGAGCAGTTCTTC. Translating it yields CTWSGGGTDYNEQFF.

At least ten counts were recorded for this clonotype. The chain carries TRBV18 and TRBJ2-3; D may be TRBD1 (6 bases). CDR1 is KGHSH and CDR2 is LQKENI in the germline V gene. This CDR3 region has 13 residues. Trimming took 2 bases from V and 3 from J, leaving 6 bases between them. The CDR3 DNA is TGTGCCAGCTCACCAACAGGGACAGATACGCAGTATTTT. Residues: CASSPTGTDTQYF.

This clonotype was recorded many times. This sequence joins TRBV3-1 and TRBJ2-5; D not certain. Germline assignment: CDR1 LGHDT and CDR2 YNNKEL (reference sequence). The CDR3 consists of 12 residues. Trimming took off 1 base at V and 12 bases at J, with 12 bases between the two ends. CDR3 sequence (DNA): TGTGCCAGCAGCCAAGGCGGAACCCTGGAGTACTTC. Translation gives CASSQGGTLEYF.

This clonotype was detected ten times or more. The V gene is TRBV28, the J gene TRBJ1-2; 7 bases agree with TRBD1. After removal of 11 bases from V and 0 bases from J, the junction contained 3 bases not matched to a gene. The CDR3 has 12 residues. From germline, CDR1 is MDHEN and CDR2 SYDVKM. CDR3 bases: TGTGCCGTGACAGGGACTAACTATGGCTACACCTTC. Amino acids: CAVTGTNYGYTF.

There are many counts of this clonotype. The J gene is TRBJ2-6, the V gene TRBV7-9, with a possible D match to TRBD2 (6 bases). V shed 5 bases and J shed 2 bases, with 7 bases lying between them. This CDR3 has 14 amino acids. Germline lookup yields CDR1 SEHNR and CDR2 FQNEAQ (reference sequence). In nucleotides, the CDR3 is TGTGCCAGCAGCGGAGGGACTGGGGCCAACGTCCTGACTTTC. Translation: CASSGGTGANVLTF.

This clonotype appeared many times. The chain couples TRBV6-5 to TRBJ2-2, with D perhaps matching TRBD2 (5 bases). V dropped 0 bases and J dropped 5 bases, with 7 bases sitting between them. Germline-derived CDR1 and CDR2 are MNHEY and SVGAGI. The CDR3 has 14 amino acids. The CDR3, as DNA: TGTGCCAGCAGTTACTCCGGCGGGACCGGGGAGCTGTTTTTT. Translating gives CASSYSGGTGELFF.

This clonotype was detected many times. This chain links TRBV7-9 with TRBJ2-1; D is undetermined. Trimming stripped 6 bases from V and 9 bases from J, with 9 bases between. The CDR3 sequence is 11 residues long. Germline V gene sequence: CDR1 SEHNR, CDR2 FQNEAQ (reference sequence). CDR3 protein: CASRLVGEQFF. The CDR3 DNA follows: TGTGCCAGCAGGCTAGTTGGTGAGCAGTTCTTC.

This clonotype was recorded a few times. The rearrangement links TRBV29-1 to TRBJ2-2; 9 positions match TRBD2. CDR1 and CDR2 from the germline V gene are SQVTM and ANQGSEA. There are 13 residues in the CDR3. The V segment lost 7 bases and the J segment 2 bases; nucleotides outside the gene matches: 2. The CDR3 DNA reads TGCAGCGGTAGCGGGAGAAACACCGGGGAGCTGTTTTTT. Amino acids: CSGSGRNTGELFF.

The sample holds many counts of this clonotype. This rearrangement joins TRBV6-2 or TRBV6-3 to TRBJ2-1; 7 bases are a match to TRBD2. Germline CDR1 MNHEY, CDR2 SVGEGT. This CDR3 comprises 13 residues. Germline trimming cut 7 bases from V and 3 bases from J; bases unmatched to any gene: 3. The CDR3 sequence: CASTSSGYNEQFF. The CDR3 nucleotides read TGTGCCAGCACTTCTAGCGGCTACAATGAGCAGTTCTTC.

This clonotype was counted many times. The chain links TRBV6-1 to TRBJ1-2; no reliable D call. Trimming cost V 7 bases and J 1 base, with 16 bases left between them. The CDR3 extends over 15 amino acids. The germline gives CDR1 MNHNS, CDR2 SASEGT. The CDR3 reads CASTRRRRDNYGYTF. The CDR3 nucleotides are TGTGCCAGCACTAGGCGCAGGCGAGATAACTATGGCTACACCTTC.

In regard to this clonotype: This sequence is one base from a far larger clone and is likely a read error. The chain carries TRBV12-3 or TRBV12-4 and TRBJ2-3; D gene unclear. Trimming removed 8 bases from V and 2 bases from J, with 8 bases in between. CDR3 size: 12 residues. The CDR3 is CASGPYTDTQYF. CDR3 nucleotides: TGTGCCAGCGGCCCCTACACAGATACGCAGTATTTT.

This clonotype was seen repeatedly, ten times or more. The genes are TRBV27 and TRBJ2-2, with 7 nucleotides matching TRBD2. Germline V gene data show CDR1 as MNHEY and CDR2 as SMNVEV (reference sequence). The CDR3 has 14 amino acids. Trimming removed 6 bases from V and 1 base from J; junction bases left unmatched: 2. CDR3 sequence: CASRIAGNTGELFF. In nucleotides, the CDR3 is TGTGCCAGCAGAATAGCGGGGAACACCGGGGAGCTGTTTTTT.

V usage is TRBV6-2 or TRBV6-3 and J usage is TRBJ2-7; 12 bases are shared with TRBD2. The trim removed 0 bases at V and 3 bases at J, leaving 6 bases unmatched. Germline CDR1 MNHEY, CDR2 SVGEGT. The CDR3 contains 17 residues. The CDR3 reads CASSYSIPTSGSYEQYF. The CDR3 DNA reads as TGTGCCAGCAGTTACTCTATCCCGACTAGCGGGAGCTACGAGCAGTACTTC.